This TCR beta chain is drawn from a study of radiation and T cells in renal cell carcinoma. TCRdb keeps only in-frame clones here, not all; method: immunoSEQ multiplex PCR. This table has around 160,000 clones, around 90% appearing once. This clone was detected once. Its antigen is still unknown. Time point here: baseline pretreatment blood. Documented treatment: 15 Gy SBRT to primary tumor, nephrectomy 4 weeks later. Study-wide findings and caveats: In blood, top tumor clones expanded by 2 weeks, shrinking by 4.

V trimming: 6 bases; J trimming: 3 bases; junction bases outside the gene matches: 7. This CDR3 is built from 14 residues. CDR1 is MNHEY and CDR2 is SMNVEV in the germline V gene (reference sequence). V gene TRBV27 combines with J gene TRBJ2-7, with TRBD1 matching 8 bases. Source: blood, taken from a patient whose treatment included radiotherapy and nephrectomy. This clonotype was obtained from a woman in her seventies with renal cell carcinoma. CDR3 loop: CASSGQGPLYEQYF. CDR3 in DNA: TGTGCCAGCAGCGGACAGGGCCCCCTCTACGAGCAGTACTTC.